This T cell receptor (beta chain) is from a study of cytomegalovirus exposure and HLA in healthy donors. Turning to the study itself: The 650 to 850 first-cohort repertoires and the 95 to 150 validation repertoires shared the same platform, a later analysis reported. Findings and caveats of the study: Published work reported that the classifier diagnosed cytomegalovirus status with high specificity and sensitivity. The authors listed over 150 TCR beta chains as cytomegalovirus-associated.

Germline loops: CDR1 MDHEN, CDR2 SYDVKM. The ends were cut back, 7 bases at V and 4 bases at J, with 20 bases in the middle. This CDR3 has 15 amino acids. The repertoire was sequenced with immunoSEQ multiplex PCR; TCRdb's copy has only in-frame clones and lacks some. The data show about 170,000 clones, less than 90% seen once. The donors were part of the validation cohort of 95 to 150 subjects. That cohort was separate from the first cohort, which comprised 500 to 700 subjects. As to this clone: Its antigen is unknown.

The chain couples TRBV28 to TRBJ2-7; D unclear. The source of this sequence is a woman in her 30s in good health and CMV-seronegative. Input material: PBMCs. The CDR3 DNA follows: TGTGCCAGCACCTCGGACGGGTCTATTGGTTACGAGCAGTACTTC. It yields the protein CASTSDGSIGYEQYF.